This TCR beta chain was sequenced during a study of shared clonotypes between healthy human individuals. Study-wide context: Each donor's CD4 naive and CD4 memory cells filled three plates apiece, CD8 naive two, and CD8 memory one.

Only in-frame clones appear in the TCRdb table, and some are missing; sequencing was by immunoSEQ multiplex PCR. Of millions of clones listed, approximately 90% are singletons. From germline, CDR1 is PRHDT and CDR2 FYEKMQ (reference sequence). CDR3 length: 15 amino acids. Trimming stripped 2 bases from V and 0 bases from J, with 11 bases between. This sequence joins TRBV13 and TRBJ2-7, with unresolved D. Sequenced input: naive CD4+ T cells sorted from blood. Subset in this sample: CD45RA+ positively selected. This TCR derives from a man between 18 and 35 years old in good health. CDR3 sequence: CASSLPPAYSYEQYF. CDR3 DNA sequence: TGTGCCAGCAGCTTACCTCCGGCATACTCCTACGAGCAGTACTTC. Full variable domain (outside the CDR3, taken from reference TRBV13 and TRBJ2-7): AAGVIQSPRHLIKEKRETATLKCYPIPRHDTVYWYQQGPGQDPQFLISFYEKMQSDKGSIPDRFSAQQFSDYHSELNMSSLELGDSALYFCASSLPPAYSYEQYFGPGTRLTVT.